This T cell receptor (beta chain) was identified during a study of blood T cell repertoires in COVID-19. Study-level information: Both acute and convalescent COVID-19 samples were obtained from the United States, Italy and Spain. From T cells, B-cell-depleted T cells, or PBMCs came the material, which was cDNA or gDNA.

Those enrolled in Seattle joined during active infection and were followed longitudinally afterward. The authors' processing: Amplification with reference gene primers provided the estimates of nucleated cell counts. The data were produced by immunoSEQ multiplex PCR, yet TCRdb's version contains in-frame clones alone and is incomplete. D and trimming were read from the DNA, whereas the V and J calls and clone size are those reported in that table. The sample shows roughly 80,000 clones, 80% to 95% of them seen only once. V was cut by 1 base and J by 4 bases, with 8 bases left in between. There are 15 residues in the CDR3. Germline V gene sequence: CDR1 SGHAT, CDR2 FQNNGV.

This receptor was taken from a man aged 50 to 60 with COVID-19, enrolled during active disease. The sample was peripheral blood. The V gene is TRBV11-2, the J gene TRBJ2-6, with a tentative D call TRBD1 (5 bases). The chain's CDR3 is CASSLVRAGANVLTF. CDR3 coding DNA: TGTGCCAGCAGCTTAGTCAGGGCCGGGGCCAACGTCCTGACTTTC.